The 4 T cell receptor beta chains below all came from one sample that was sequenced in a study of blood T cell repertoires in COVID-19. Using immunoSEQ multiplex PCR, the repertoire was profiled, and TCRdb retains in-frame clones only, with some absent. This table has some 350,000 clones, over 75% appearing once. The sequenced material came from PBMCs or T cells enriched from blood (not recorded which). The receptor set was obtained from a young man who had recovered from COVID-19.

This chain uses TRBV3-1 (or the pseudogene TRBV3-2) with TRBJ2-3; TRBD2 matches at 8 bases. J was trimmed by 2 bases and V by 2 bases; bases with no gene match: 6. Per the germline V gene, CDR1 is LGHDT and CDR2 is YNNKEL (reference sequence). This CDR3 contains 16 residues. CDR3 residues: CASSQWLAGTTDTQYF. The CDR3 DNA reads TGTGCCAGCAGCCAATGGCTAGCGGGCACCACAGATACGCAGTATTTT.

The V call is TRBV11-2, the J call TRBJ1-2; 8 nucleotides align to TRBD1. This CDR3 spans 13 amino acids. CDR1 is SGHAT, CDR2 FQNNGV, per germline. The J segment lost 4 bases and the V segment lost 7 bases, leaving 5 bases of the junction unmatched. The CDR3 reads CASTTDRGYGYTF. CDR3 coding DNA: TGTGCCAGCACCACAGACAGGGGCTATGGCTACACCTTC.

This sequence joins TRBV3-1 (or the pseudogene TRBV3-2) and TRBJ1-3, with 8 bases matching TRBD1. Trimming cost V 4 bases and J 0 bases; bases outside gene matches: 8. Germline assignment: CDR1 LGHDT and CDR2 YNNKEL (reference sequence). The CDR3 consists of 17 residues. CDR3 region: CASSPRTGRNSGNTIYF. CDR3 nucleotides: TGTGCCAGCAGCCCCAGGACAGGGAGGAACTCTGGAAACACCATATATTTT.

The chain is built from TRBV28 and TRBJ1-6; D might be TRBD1 (5 bases). V was trimmed by 6 bases and J by 7 bases, leaving 19 bases between them. The CDR3 contains 16 residues. From germline, CDR1 is MDHEN and CDR2 SYDVKM. CDR3 sequence (DNA): TGTGCCAGCAGGCTGCTACGGTGGCAGGGCAATTCACCCCTCCACTTT. Translating it yields CASRLLRWQGNSPLHF.